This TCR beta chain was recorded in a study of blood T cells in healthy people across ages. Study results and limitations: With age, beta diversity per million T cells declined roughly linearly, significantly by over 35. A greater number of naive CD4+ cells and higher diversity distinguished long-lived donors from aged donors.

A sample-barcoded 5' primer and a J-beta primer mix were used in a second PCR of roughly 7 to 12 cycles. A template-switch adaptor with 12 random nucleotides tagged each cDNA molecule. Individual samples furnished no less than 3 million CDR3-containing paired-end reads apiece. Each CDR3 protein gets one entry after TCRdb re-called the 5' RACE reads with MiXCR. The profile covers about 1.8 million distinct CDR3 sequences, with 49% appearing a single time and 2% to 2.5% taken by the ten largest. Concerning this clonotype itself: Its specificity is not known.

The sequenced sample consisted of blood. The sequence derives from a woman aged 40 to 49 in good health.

CDR3 residues: CASSFETGADRNTEAFF. CDR3 nucleotides: TGTGCCAGCAGTTTCGAGACAGGGGCGGATCGGAACACTGAAGCTTTCTTT. The chain carries TRBV28 and TRBJ1-1, with 8 bases matching TRBD1. The CDR3 loop spans 17 amino acids. The V gene's germline CDR1 is MDHEN and CDR2 SYDVKM. Unmatched junction bases numbered 10, after V lost 3 bases and J lost 1 base. The full variable domain, with the rest looked up from reference TRBV28 and TRBJ1-1, is DVKVTQSSRYLVKRTGEKVFLECVQDMDHENMFWYRQDPGLGLRLIYFSYDVKMKEKGDIPEGYSVSREKKERFSLILESASTNQTSMYLCASSFETGADRNTEAFFGQGTRLTVV.